A single sample is the source of the 25 T cell receptor beta chains below, sequenced in a study of T-cell reconstitution after alpha-beta-depleted transplantation in children. Molecular barcoding with unique molecular identifiers was used for the TCRbeta library. MiXCR, run by TCRdb on the PCR reads, gives a single entry per CDR3 protein. This sample has about 980,000 distinct CDR3 sequences, with about 29% found just once. Sequencing used PBMCs, mostly from graft donor cells, obtained 360 days after TCRalphabeta/CD19-depleted stem cell transplant. The origin of the receptors is a boy less than two years old who had a stem cell transplant for SCID, so the T cells may come from the graft donor.

This rearrangement joins TRBV7-6 to TRBJ2-3; 11 nucleotides line up with TRBD2. V shed 4 bases, J shed 5 bases, and the junction held 14 bases outside the gene matches. The CDR3 runs to 18 residues. Germline values: CDR1 SGHVS, CDR2 FNYEAQ. In DNA, the CDR3 is TGTGCCAGCAGCTGGTTAGCCATAGCGGGGGGGCCGGGAGATACGCAGTATTTT. Translating gives CASSWLAIAGGPGDTQYF.

V is TRBV7-8 and J is TRBJ1-4, with D hard to call. V was clipped by 5 bases and J by 3 bases, with 13 bases between them. Germline CDR1 reads SGHVS; CDR2 reads FQNEAQ. CDR3 length equals 15 residues. The CDR3 DNA follows: TGTGCCAGCAGCCCTATAAAGGGATCTAATGAAAAACTGTTTTTT. Its translation is CASSPIKGSNEKLFF.

This chain connects TRBV4-3 to TRBJ2-3; 8 bases agree with TRBD2. J gave up 6 bases and V 2 bases, and 19 bases lay outside the gene matches. CDR1 and CDR2 from the germline V gene are LGHNA and YSLEER. This CDR3 has 19 amino acids. CDR3 nucleotide sequence: TGCGCCAGCAGCCAACTACATACACCGGGACTAGAGTGGATCGATACGCAGTATTTT. This translates into CASSQLHTPGLEWIDTQYF.

The V call is TRBV10-3, the J call TRBJ2-5; D possibly corresponds to TRBD2 (6 bases). Germline V gene sequence: CDR1 ENHRY, CDR2 SYGVKD. The CDR3 contains 14 residues. V was clipped by 6 bases and J by 2 bases, with 13 bases between them. CDR3 loop: CAIRGTGGQETQYF. In nucleotides, the CDR3 is TGTGCCATCAGGGGGACTGGTGGACAAGAGACCCAGTACTTC.

There are many counts of this clonotype. The CDR3 nucleotides are TGCAGTGCTCCCTCCATGGCCGGGGAGCTGTTTTTT. Amino acid sequence: CSAPSMAGELFF. J is TRBJ2-2 and V is TRBV20-1; D is unresolved. This CDR3 region has 12 residues. Between the trimmed V and J ends, which lost 5 bases and 6 bases, there was a span of 10 bases. Germline loops: CDR1 DFQATT, CDR2 SNEGSKA (reference sequence).

This clonotype was detected a few times. The chain joins TRBV12-3 or TRBV12-4 to TRBJ2-7; D remains unclear. Deletions cut 5 bases from V and 3 bases from J, with 14 bases between. The CDR3 is made up of 14 amino acids. The CDR3 region is CASSLGATNYEQYF. The CDR3 DNA is TGTGCCAGCAGTCTCGGAGCAACTAACTACGAGCAGTACTTC.

The CDR3 region has the DNA TGTGCCAGCAGACTTTTGCCACTGGGCACAGATACGCAGTATTTT. Translation: CASRLLPLGTDTQYF. The chain uses TRBV2 and TRBJ2-3; no reliable D call. Germline loops: CDR1 SNHLY, CDR2 FYNNEI. V dropped 6 bases and J dropped 1 base, with 14 bases sitting between them. This CDR3 region has 15 residues.

The V call is TRBV12-3 or TRBV12-4, the J call TRBJ1-1; no clear D gene. The CDR3 totals 15 residues. Trimming stripped 2 bases from V and 0 bases from J, with 10 bases between. CDR3 DNA: TGTGCCAGCAGTTTATTCCCAGTAATGAACACTGAAGCTTTCTTT. It translates to CASSLFPVMNTEAFF.

The chain joins TRBV4-3 to TRBJ2-7, with TRBD2 identical over 7 bases. The trim removed 1 base at V and 2 bases at J, leaving 5 bases unmatched. CDR1 and CDR2 (germline): LGHNA, YSLEER. The CDR3 consists of 15 residues. The CDR3 loop reads CASSQGLAVTYEQYF. CDR3 coding DNA: TGCGCCAGCAGCCAAGGGCTAGCGGTAACCTACGAGCAGTACTTC.

The V gene is TRBV4-1, the J gene TRBJ1-5; TRBD1 agrees at 7 bases. The CDR3 covers 15 residues. In germline, CDR1 is MGHRA, CDR2 YSYEKL. V lost 6 bases, J lost 3 bases, and 8 bases stayed unmatched. CDR3 in DNA: TGCGCCAGCAGACCCGGGACAGCGGACAATCAGCCCCAGCATTTT. This gives the protein CASRPGTADNQPQHF.

The V gene is TRBV7-9, the J gene TRBJ1-1, with D possibly being TRBD1 (5 bases). The CDR3 is 12 amino acids. Germline V lookup: CDR1 SEHNR, CDR2 FQNEAQ (reference sequence). Trimming cost V 11 bases and J 5 bases, with 15 bases left between them. The DNA of the CDR3 is TGTGCCGGACGACAGCTTTCGACTGAAGCTTTCTTT. Amino acids: CAGRQLSTEAFF.

This chain connects TRBV4-2 to TRBJ2-2; perhaps TRBD2 as D (5 bases). V shed 2 bases and J shed 1 base, with 20 bases lying between them. The germline CDR1 and CDR2 sequences are LGHNA and YNFKEQ. CDR3 length: 19 amino acids. DNA for the CDR3: TGTGCCAGCAGCCAAAGATACGCGGTAGGACTCGTGAACACCGGGGAGCTGTTTTTT. Protein sequence: CASSQRYAVGLVNTGELFF.

This chain joins TRBV7-8 and TRBJ1-1; a weak D match, TRBD1 (5 bases). This CDR3 has 15 amino acids. Per germline, CDR1 SGHVS and CDR2 FQNEAQ. With 5 bases removed from V and 0 bases from J, the gap between germline ends came to 13 bases. The CDR3 nucleotides are TGTGCCAGCAGCCCCAAGGAAGGGGTGAACACTGAAGCTTTCTTT. As protein: CASSPKEGVNTEAFF. The full variable domain, completed using reference TRBV7-8 and TRBJ1-1, is GAGVSQSPRYKVAKRGQDVALRCDPISGHVSLFWYQQALGQGPEFLTYFQNEAQLDKSGLPSDRFFAERPEGSVSTLKIQRTQQEDSAVYLCASSPKEGVNTEAFFGQGTRLTVV.

CDR3 sequence reads: CASSVGLQGGDTEAFF. Written as DNA, the CDR3 is TGTGCCAGCAGCGTAGGGTTACAGGGAGGGGACACTGAAGCTTTCTTT. The chain carries TRBV9 and TRBJ1-1, with D possibly matching TRBD1 (6 bases). The length of the CDR3 is 16 residues. Germline V gene data show CDR1 as SGDLS and CDR2 as YYNGEE. V lost 0 bases, J lost 3 bases, and 15 bases lay in between.

The chain has TRBV4-1 and TRBJ2-3; 7 positions match TRBD1. V trimming: 4 bases; J trimming: 3 bases; junction bases outside the gene matches: 10. Germline CDR1 MGHRA, CDR2 YSYEKL. This CDR3 is 16 amino acids long. CDR3 in amino acids: CASSPRDSAPTDTQYF. CDR3 in DNA: TGCGCCAGCAGCCCCCGGGACAGCGCCCCAACAGATACGCAGTATTTT.

This clonotype was seen ten or more times. The rearrangement links TRBV12-3 or TRBV12-4 to TRBJ2-1; TRBD2 matches 11 bases. The CDR3 runs 15 residues. J gave up 4 bases and V 7 bases, and 6 bases lay outside the gene matches. The CDR3 spells CASTSGTSGYNEQFF. The CDR3 DNA is TGTGCCAGCACCTCCGGGACTAGCGGTTACAATGAGCAGTTCTTC.

This chain joins TRBV6-1 and TRBJ1-3; D is ambiguous. Trimming removed 5 bases at V and 2 bases at J, with 10 bases between. CDR1 MNHNS and CDR2 SASEGT come from the germline V gene. The CDR3 loop spans 14 amino acids. The CDR3 protein is CASSRIPTGNTIYF. Here the CDR3 DNA reads TGTGCCAGCAGTAGAATCCCGACTGGAAACACCATATATTTT.

This chain connects TRBV5-1 to TRBJ1-5; 9 positions agree with TRBD1. After removal of 4 bases from V and 7 bases from J, the junction contained 9 bases not matched to a gene. Germline V gene sequence: CDR1 SGHRS, CDR2 YFSETQ. The CDR3 spans 15 residues. CDR3 residues: CASSIGTGQDQPQHF. The DNA of the CDR3 is TGCGCCAGCAGCATAGGGACAGGGCAAGACCAGCCCCAGCATTTT.

This clonotype was counted a few times. V usage is TRBV4-3 and J usage is TRBJ2-7; no definite D call. Germline CDR1 and CDR2: LGHNA and YSLEER. This CDR3 is built from 15 residues. Trimming removed 1 base from V and 7 bases from J, with 17 bases in between. The CDR3 coding sequence is TGCGCCAGCAGCCAAGCGAGGACGGAGTACGAGGAGCAGTACTTC. It encodes CASSQARTEYEEQYF.

The chain has TRBV5-1 and TRBJ2-1; D is unresolved. V lost 4 bases and J lost 6, with 20 bases in between. Germline V CDR1 and CDR2: SGHRS, YFSETQ. CDR3 length: 16 residues. Here the CDR3 DNA reads TGCGCCAGCAGCCTGGAAGGCCGGGTCCTGATCAATGAGCAGTTCTTC. Encoded protein: CASSLEGRVLINEQFF. Full variable domain (outside the CDR3, taken from reference TRBV5-1 and TRBJ2-1): KAGVTQTPRYLIKTRGQQVTLSCSPISGHRSVSWYQQTPGQGLQFLFEYFSETQRNKGNFPGRFSGRQFSNSRSEMNVSTLELGDSALYLCASSLEGRVLINEQFFGPGTRLTVL.

The chain joins TRBV12-3 or TRBV12-4 to TRBJ2-1; TRBD1 agrees at 8 bases. CDR3 length: 19 residues. Trimming cost V 7 bases and J 4 bases; bases outside gene matches: 21. CDR3 nucleotides: TGTGCCAGCACCCATTTTGGCAGGGGGCGCCTTCTTCAATACAATGAGCAGTTCTTC. Amino acid sequence: CASTHFGRGRLLQYNEQFF.

This clonotype was picked up many times. V usage is TRBV5-1 and J usage is TRBJ1-4; 7 bases are a match to TRBD1. Germline CDR1 is SGHRS and CDR2 is YFSETQ. The CDR3 has 14 amino acids. V shed 6 bases, J shed 6 bases, and the junction held 8 bases outside the gene matches. CDR3 amino acids: CASKRGPRDEKLFF. The CDR3 nucleotides read TGCGCCAGCAAGAGGGGGCCCCGTGATGAAAAACTGTTTTTT.

The gene calls are TRBV20-1 and TRBJ2-7; TRBD1 aligns across 7 bases. This CDR3 is 13 amino acids long. The germline gives CDR1 DFQATT, CDR2 SNEGSKA (reference sequence). After removal of 5 bases from V and 3 bases from J, the junction contained 7 bases not matched to a gene. For the CDR3, the DNA is TGCAGTGCTGCCGGGACAGAGGTCTACGAGCAGTACTTC. Its protein product is CSAAGTEVYEQYF.

This clonotype was seen a few times. The genes are TRBV20-1 and TRBJ2-3; 8 positions match TRBD1. There are 15 residues in the CDR3. Germline CDR1 is DFQATT and CDR2 is SNEGSKA (reference sequence). The J segment lost 2 bases and the V segment lost 6 bases, leaving 10 bases of the junction unmatched. The CDR3 nucleotides are TGCAGTGCGGGGAGACAGGGGTCGATCACAGATACGCAGTATTTT. It codes for CSAGRQGSITDTQYF.

The CDR3 nucleotides read TGTGCCAGCAGACAGACAGGGGAGAAGACCGGGGAGCTGTTTTTT. Translated: CASRQTGEKTGELFF. The gene calls are TRBV11-2 and TRBJ2-2, with 8 bases fitting TRBD1. V lost 6 bases and J lost 5; bases outside the gene matches: 8. Germline V gene lookup returns CDR1 SGHAT and CDR2 FQNNGV. This CDR3 contains 15 residues.